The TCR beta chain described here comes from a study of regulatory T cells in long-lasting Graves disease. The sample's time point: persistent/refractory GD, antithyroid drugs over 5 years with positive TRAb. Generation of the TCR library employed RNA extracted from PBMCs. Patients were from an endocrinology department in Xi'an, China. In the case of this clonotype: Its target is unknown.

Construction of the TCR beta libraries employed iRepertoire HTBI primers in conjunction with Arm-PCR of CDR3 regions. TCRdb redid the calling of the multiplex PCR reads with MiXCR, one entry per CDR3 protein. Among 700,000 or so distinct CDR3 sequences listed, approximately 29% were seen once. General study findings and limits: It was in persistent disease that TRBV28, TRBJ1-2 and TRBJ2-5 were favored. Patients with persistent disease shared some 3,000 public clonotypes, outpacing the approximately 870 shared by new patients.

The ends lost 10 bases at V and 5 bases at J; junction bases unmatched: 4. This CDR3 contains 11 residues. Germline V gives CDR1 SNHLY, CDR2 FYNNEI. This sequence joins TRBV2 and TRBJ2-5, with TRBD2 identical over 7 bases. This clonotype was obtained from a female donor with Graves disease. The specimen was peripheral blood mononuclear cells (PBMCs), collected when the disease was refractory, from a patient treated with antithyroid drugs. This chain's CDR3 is CAIGGSETQYF. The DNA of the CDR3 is TGTGCCATTGGCGGGAGTGAGACCCAGTACTTC.